A single sample gave rise to the 9 T cell receptor beta chains below, sequenced in a study of cytomegalovirus exposure and HLA in healthy donors. Vbeta (60) and Jbeta (13) primers were used in the PCR. Libraries were prepared by immunoSEQ multiplex PCR; TCRdb keeps only in-frame clonotypes and omits some of them. The table lists over 100,000 clones, 70% of them singletons. Material for sequencing was PBMCs. The receptors were gathered from a man aged 25 to 40 in good health and CMV-seropositive.

This chain joins TRBV6-1 and TRBJ2-5; 7 nucleotides agree with TRBD2. The J call may be wrong; the DNA end is better matched by TRBJ2-7. The CDR3 covers 14 residues. Looked up from germline, CDR1 is MNHNS and CDR2 is SASEGT. CDR3 nucleotide sequence: TGTGCCAGCAGTACCGGGACTATATCCTACGAGCAGTACTTC. Translating it yields CASSTGTISYEQYF.

This clone occurred a few times. The chain recombines TRBV27 with TRBJ2-1; 9 nucleotides align to TRBD2. This CDR3 region has 16 residues. V shed 2 bases and J 4 bases; nucleotides not matched to a gene: 6. Looked up from germline, CDR1 is MNHEY and CDR2 is SMNVEV (reference sequence). In nucleotides, the CDR3 is TGTGCCAGCAGTTTACGACTAGCGGCTGCGTACAATGAGCAGTTCTTC. It yields the protein CASSLRLAAAYNEQFF.

The genes are TRBV25-1 and TRBJ1-1; possible D gene TRBD1, 5 bases. CDR1 and CDR2 from the germline V gene are MGHDK and SYGVNS. This CDR3 has 11 amino acids. V was pared by 11 bases and J by 4 bases, with 11 bases between. CDR3 sequence reads: CASGYGTEAFF. The DNA of the CDR3 is TGTGCCTCAGGGTATGGCACTGAAGCTTTCTTT.

This clone was recorded a few times. This chain joins TRBV6-1 and TRBJ1-2; 7 bases line up with TRBD1. V trimming: 8 bases; J trimming: 5 bases; junction bases outside the gene matches: 5. This CDR3 is 12 amino acids long. The germline V gene has CDR1 MNHNS and CDR2 SASEGT. The CDR3 spells CASREGAYGYTF. In DNA, the CDR3 is TGTGCCAGCCGGGAGGGGGCTTATGGCTACACCTTC.

This chain links TRBV29-1 with TRBJ1-5; D gene uncertain. The CDR3 runs 13 residues. CDR1 and CDR2 (germline): SQVTM, ANQGSEA. The V end was cut by 3 bases, the J end by 5 bases, with 11 bases between. Here the CDR3 DNA reads TGCAGCGTTGAGGCAGGTAGAGATCAGCCCCAGCATTTT. Translated: CSVEAGRDQPQHF. Full variable domain (rest looked up from reference TRBV29-1 and TRBJ1-5): SAVISQKPSRDICQRGTSLTIQCQVDSQVTMMFWYRQQPGQSLTLIATANQGSEATYESGFVIDKFPISRPNLTFSTLTVSNMSPEDSSIYLCSVEAGRDQPQHFGDGTRLSIL.

The genes are TRBV2 and TRBJ1-5; D is possibly TRBD1 (5 bases). Germline CDR1 and CDR2: SNHLY and FYNNEI. The CDR3 totals 15 residues. Trimming shortened V by 6 bases and J by 2 bases, and 14 bases separated the two germline ends. In DNA, the CDR3 is TGTGCCAGCAGGTCCAGGGTGGCAGGCAATCAGCCCCAGCATTTT. It yields the protein CASRSRVAGNQPQHF.

The J gene is TRBJ1-6, the V gene TRBV10-3; 8 positions agree with TRBD1. J was trimmed by 6 bases and V by 6 bases; bases with no gene match: 7. The CDR3 consists of 15 residues. CDR1 is ENHRY, CDR2 SYGVKD, per germline. The CDR3 loop is CAIRGQGTLNSPLHF. CDR3 coding DNA: TGTGCCATCAGAGGACAGGGCACCCTTAATTCACCCCTCCACTTT.

V gene TRBV7-8 combines with J gene TRBJ1-5; 8 bases are a match to TRBD1. Per the germline V gene, CDR1 is SGHVS and CDR2 is FQNEAQ. CDR3 length: 16 residues. V shed 4 bases, J shed 4 bases, and the junction held 9 bases outside the gene matches. The CDR3 nucleotides are TGTGCCAGCAGCTCCCACCAGGGGGCTCGAAATCAGCCCCAGCATTTT. It translates to CASSSHQGARNQPQHF.

The chain has TRBV5-6 and TRBJ1-2; no clear D. The CDR3 covers 16 residues. Trimming took off 2 bases at V and 0 bases at J, with 14 bases between the two ends. The germline CDR1 and CDR2 sequences are SGHDT and YYEEEE. CDR3 sequence reads: CASSFRRTGANYGYTF. The CDR3 region has the DNA TGTGCCAGCAGCTTTAGGAGAACGGGAGCTAACTATGGCTACACCTTC.